These T cell receptor beta chains were read from a single sample in a study of T cell repertoires in cytomegalovirus infection. From the reads, TCRdb called clonotypes with MiXCR, one entry per CDR3 protein. The data contain 500,000 or so distinct CDR3 sequences, 16% of them seen just once; the ten biggest clones take up 24%. The sample comprised CD8+ T cells from PBMCs. The origin of the receptors is a human donor in good health (CMV status not recorded). Some clones in this sample may be carry-over from other donors' samples. The CDR3 runs from the conserved cysteine through the conserved F or W. A D gene is named only where the DNA matches it firmly. Size tells how often a clone was seen (once, few, many) or the class of an expanded clone, and some rows leave it out.

j_call | d_call | clone_size | v_call | cdr3_aa | cdr3_nt
TRBJ1-5 | NA | NA | TRBV5-4 | CASSLWPLDGNQPQHF | TGTGCCAGCAGCTTGTGGCCCCTTGATGGCAATCAGCCCCAGCATTTT
TRBJ2-5 | TRBD2 | NA | TRBV9 | CASSVAASGATQETQYF | TGTGCCAGCAGCGTAGCGGCTAGCGGAGCTACTCAAGAGACCCAGTACTTC
TRBJ2-7 | TRBD2 | few | TRBV7-9 | CASSPTSGTSYEQYF | TGTGCCAGCAGCCCGACTAGCGGGACCTCCTACGAGCAGTACTTC
TRBJ2-1 | TRBD2 | many | TRBV29-1 | CSGRGRGGRSYNEQFF | TGCAGCGGCCGCGGGCGGGGGGGACGTTCCTACAATGAGCAGTTCTTC
TRBJ2-7 | NA | NA | TRBV28 | CASSSIRDYEQYF | TGTGCCAGCAGTTCAATACGCGACTACGAGCAGTACTTC
TRBJ2-7 | TRBD2 | many | TRBV6-5 | CASSYSPGLATYEQYF | TGTGCCAGCAGTTACTCACCGGGACTAGCGACCTACGAGCAGTACTTC
TRBJ1-5 | NA | few | TRBV28 | CASSPLKASGDSNQPQHF | TGTGCCAGCAGCCCCTTGAAAGCCTCAGGGGATAGCAATCAGCCCCAGCATTTT
TRBJ2-1 | NA | NA | TRBV28 | CASSLMANEQFF | TGTGCCAGCAGTTTAATGGCCAATGAGCAGTTCTTC
TRBJ2-3 | NA | NA | TRBV6-1 | CASSEDGWGSTDTQYF | TGTGCCAGCAGTGAAGATGGGTGGGGTTCCACAGATACGCAGTATTTT
TRBJ2-3 | TRBD2 | many | TRBV4-1 | CASQGLAGGPDTQYF | TGCGCCAGCCAGGGGCTAGCGGGGGGACCAGATACGCAGTATTTT
TRBJ2-7 | NA | few | TRBV27 | CASSLSLPDGVPYEQYF | TGTGCCAGCAGTTTATCTCTTCCGGACGGAGTCCCCTACGAGCAGTACTTC
TRBJ1-4 | NA | few | TRBV9 | CASSVDPSGKGEKLFF | TGTGCCAGCAGCGTAGATCCGTCAGGGAAGGGTGAAAAACTGTTTTTT
TRBJ2-1 | TRBD2 | many | TRBV11-2 | CASSLDPSGSSDEQFF | TGTGCCAGCAGCTTAGACCCTAGCGGGAGTAGCGATGAGCAGTTCTTC
TRBJ2-7 | NA | many | TRBV4-1 | CASSQEAGYEQYF | TGCGCCAGCAGCCAAGAGGCGGGCTACGAGCAGTACTTC
TRBJ2-1 | TRBD2 | many | TRBV6-2/TRBV6-3 | CASSRGGDEQFF | TGTGCCAGCAGTCGGGGGGGGGATGAGCAGTTCTTC
TRBJ1-1 | TRBD1 | NA | TRBV12-3/TRBV12-4 | CASSSPGQPGKRAFF | TGTGCCAGCAGTTCTCCGGGACAGCCCGGGAAAAGAGCTTTCTTT
TRBJ1-1 | NA | many | TRBV7-3 | CASSLQRMGFLEAFF | TGTGCCAGCAGCTTACAGCGTATGGGGTTTCTGGAAGCTTTCTTT
TRBJ1-5 | TRBD1 | NA | TRBV19 | CASRTDRGNQPQHF | TGTGCCAGTAGAACTGACAGGGGCAATCAGCCCCAGCATTTT
TRBJ1-2 | TRBD1 | NA | TRBV28 | CASSLVDRVLVYGYTF | TGTGCCAGCAGTTTAGTCGACAGGGTTTTGGTATATGGCTACACCTTC
TRBJ1-2 | NA | many | TRBV12-3/TRBV12-4 | CASSSSGLKNYGYTF | TGTGCCAGCAGCAGTTCGGGACTGAAGAACTATGGCTACACCTTC
TRBJ2-1 | NA | many | TRBV7-3 | CASSLGPASRSNEQFF | TGTGCCAGCAGCTTAGGCCCAGCTAGCAGATCAAATGAGCAGTTCTTC
TRBJ2-7 | NA | many | TRBV6-5 | CASSYSRWKPGTSSSPYEQYF | TGTGCCAGCAGTTACTCGAGATGGAAGCCCGGGACGTCCAGTAGTCCTTACGAGCAGTACTTC
TRBJ2-7 | NA | many | TRBV7-8 | CASSLSHGGGYYEQYF | TGTGCCAGCAGCTTAAGCCACGGGGGAGGCTACTACGAGCAGTACTTC
TRBJ2-4 | TRBD1 | many | TRBV20-1 | CSARDPNRGKNIQYF | TGCAGTGCTAGAGATCCAAACAGGGGAAAAAACATTCAGTACTTC
TRBJ2-3 | TRBD2 | many | TRBV27 | CASSPRLAGTDTQYF | TGTGCCAGCAGTCCCCGACTAGCGGGCACAGATACGCAGTATTTT
TRBJ2-5 | NA | few | TRBV18 | CASSPRRGPPGETQYF | TGTGCCAGCTCACCGAGGCGGGGCCCTCCGGGGGAGACCCAGTACTTC